This is a list of T cell receptor beta chains from one sample in a study of cytomegalovirus exposure and HLA in healthy donors. Libraries were prepared by immunoSEQ multiplex PCR; TCRdb keeps only in-frame clonotypes and omits some of them. The data show 200,000 or so clones, more than 75% seen once. The source material was PBMCs. The receptor source for this set is a woman in her fifties or sixties in good health and CMV-seropositive. CDR3s include the opening cysteine and the closing phenylalanine or tryptophan. Each record gives: D gene, J gene, V gene, clone size, CDR3 DNA, CDR3 protein. A D gene is named only where the DNA matches it firmly. Where a row states a size, it is once, few, many or the class of an expanded clone; other rows omit it.

D: NA
J: TRBJ1-2
V: TRBV28
size: NA
DNA: TGTGCCAGCAGCTTATCAGGGTCACACGCTTATGGCTACACCTTC
CDR3: CASSLSGSHAYGYTF

D: NA
J: TRBJ2-5
V: TRBV20-1
size: NA
DNA: TGCAGTGGATCCCAGGGGGAGACCCAGTACTTC
CDR3: CSGSQGETQYF

D: TRBD2
J: TRBJ2-3
V: TRBV28
size: NA
DNA: TGTGCCAGCAGTCCCCTAGCGGGGGGGGGTGGCACAGATACGCAGTATTTT
CDR3: CASSPLAGGGGTDTQYF

D: TRBD1
J: TRBJ2-7
V: TRBV7-9
size: NA
DNA: TGTGCCAGCAGCCAGCCGGACAGGGGGGTCTACGAGCAGTACTTC
CDR3: CASSQPDRGVYEQYF

D: TRBD1
J: TRBJ2-5
V: TRBV10-3
size: NA
DNA: TGTGCCATCAGTGAGCCAACGACAGGGGGCGCAGAGACCCAGTACTTC
CDR3: CAISEPTTGGAETQYF

D: TRBD1
J: TRBJ1-1
V: TRBV5-4
size: NA
DNA: TGTGCCAGCAGCTTGTCGGGACAGCTGAACACTGAAGCTTTCTTT
CDR3: CASSLSGQLNTEAFF

D: TRBD2
J: TRBJ2-5
V: TRBV19
size: NA
DNA: TGTGCCAGTAGTATCGGGGGGGCCAAGGGAGAGACCCAGTACTTC
CDR3: CASSIGGAKGETQYF

D: NA
J: TRBJ1-3
V: TRBV6-1
size: NA
DNA: TGTGCCAGCAGCCAGGGGAGTACTGGAAACACCATATATTTT
CDR3: CASSQGSTGNTIYF

D: NA
J: TRBJ1-4
V: TRBV7-6
size: NA
DNA: TGTGCCAGCAGCCCCGAGAGTAATGAAAAACTGTTTTTT
CDR3: CASSPESNEKLFF

D: NA
J: TRBJ1-6
V: TRBV4-1
size: NA
DNA: TGCGCCAGCAGCCACACAGGGATTTCACCCCTCCACTTT
CDR3: CASSHTGISPLHF

D: NA
J: TRBJ2-1
V: TRBV5-6
size: NA
DNA: TGTGCCAGCAGCGCCCGACACCCAGGGAAGAGATGGAATGAGCAGTTCTTC
CDR3: CASSARHPGKRWNEQFF

D: TRBD1
J: TRBJ2-7
V: TRBV2
size: NA
DNA: TGTGCCAGCAGAGGGACAGGAGGTTCCGAGCAGTACTTC
CDR3: CASRGTGGSEQYF

D: TRBD2
J: TRBJ2-7
V: TRBV5-1
size: NA
DNA: TGCGCCAGCAGCCAGACTAGCGGGGGGGCCTCCTACGAGCAGTACTTC
CDR3: CASSQTSGGASYEQYF

D: NA
J: TRBJ1-2
V: TRBV7-9
size: NA
DNA: TGTGCCAGCAGCTCCCTCGAGAACGGAGTCGCTAACTATGGCTACACCTTC
CDR3: CASSSLENGVANYGYTF

D: NA
J: TRBJ1-2
V: TRBV28
size: NA
DNA: TGTGCCAGCAGTTTAGGGGTGACAGTAAACTATGGCTACACCTTC
CDR3: CASSLGVTVNYGYTF

D: TRBD1
J: TRBJ1-5
V: TRBV4-2
size: NA
DNA: TGTGCCAGCAGCCAAGATAAGGGGGCCGATCAGCCCCAGCATTTT
CDR3: CASSQDKGADQPQHF

D: TRBD2
J: TRBJ2-1
V: TRBV7-9
size: NA
DNA: TGTGCCAGCGGAAAAAGCGGGGGTTACAATGAGCAGTTCTTC
CDR3: CASGKSGGYNEQFF

D: NA
J: TRBJ1-2
V: TRBV6-5
size: once
DNA: TGTGCCAGCAGTTACCTCGGCCCCAGGTCCGGCTACACCTTC
CDR3: CASSYLGPRSGYTF

D: NA
J: TRBJ2-2
V: TRBV11-3
size: few
DNA: TGTGCCAGCAGCGGGTTCGGCGGTACAAACACCGGGGAGCTGTTTTTT
CDR3: CASSGFGGTNTGELFF

D: TRBD1
J: TRBJ1-6
V: TRBV4-2
size: NA
DNA: TGTGCCAGCAGCCAAGCGGGAGGGACAGGGAGCTCCTATAATTCACCCCTCCACTTT
CDR3: CASSQAGGTGSSYNSPLHF